Below, 20 T cell receptor beta chains from the same sample are listed, as sequenced in a study of shared clonotypes between healthy human individuals (dated by TCRdb to the early 2020s). Library preparation was by the immunoSEQ multiplex PCR assay. TCRdb carries this immuneACCESS record with in-frame sequences only. Its versions omit some clonotypes, under half of them owing to an unresolved V gene in the studies checked, with the rest unexplained. The sample includes millions of clones, with under 95% observed a single time. The ten largest clonotypes hold 1.5% to 2% of the sample. CD8 naive samples consisted of CD45RO-negative cells that were positively selected for CCR7, yielding a CD45RA+CCR7+ population without TemRA cells. Sequencing used naive CD8+ T cells from PBMCs. The meaning of the sample's cell subset or site label: CD45RA+CCR7+. These receptors all stem from a man aged 18 to 30 in good health. Some clones in this sample may be carry-over from other donors' samples.

The chain carries TRBV5-1 and TRBJ2-7; maybe TRBD2 (6 bases). The CDR3 totals 12 residues. V lost 4 bases to trimming and J lost 6 bases, with 11 bases between them. CDR1 and CDR2 from the germline V gene are SGHRS and YFSETQ. The CDR3 loop is CASSGGSPEQYF. DNA of the CDR3: TGCGCCAGCAGCGGAGGGTCACCCGAGCAGTACTTC.

The V gene is TRBV27, the J gene TRBJ2-2; D not resolved. Germline-derived CDR1 and CDR2 are MNHEY and SMNVEV (reference sequence). The CDR3 covers 15 residues. The V end lost 0 bases, the J end lost 2 bases, and 7 bases lay between the germline ends. The CDR3: CASSLSGFNTGELFF. The CDR3 nucleotides read TGTGCCAGCAGTTTATCGGGATTCAACACCGGGGAGCTGTTTTTT.

The rearrangement joins TRBV7-7 to TRBJ2-3; possibly TRBD1 for D (5 bases). Germline V lookup: CDR1 SSHAT, CDR2 FNYEAQ (reference sequence). Trimming stripped 5 bases from V and 2 bases from J, with 11 bases between. The CDR3 totals 14 residues. The CDR3 loop is CASSPDRYTDTQYF. The DNA for the CDR3 is TGTGCCAGCAGCCCAGACAGATACACAGATACGCAGTATTTT.

The V and J genes are TRBV4-3 and TRBJ2-5; 13 nucleotides align to TRBD2. Germline V gives CDR1 LGHNA, CDR2 YSLEER. With V trimmed by 2 bases and J by 7 bases, 7 bases remained unmatched. The CDR3 spans 16 residues. The CDR3 protein is CASSQQLAGGPGTQYF. The CDR3 nucleotides read TGCGCCAGCAGCCAACAACTAGCGGGAGGGCCCGGGACCCAGTACTTC.

Regarding this clone: The junction departs from germline at one end; a sequencing error may be responsible. J is TRBJ2-1 and V is TRBV9; TRBD2 agrees at 9 bases. CDR3 length equals 15 residues. Germline-derived CDR1 and CDR2 are SGDLS and YYNGEE. Written as DNA, the CDR3 is TGTGCCAGCAGCGTAGTGGGCGGGAGGGACAACGAGCAGTTCTTC. This codes for CASSVVGGRDNEQFF.

The chain links TRBV2 to TRBJ2-7, with a weak D call TRBD1 (5 bases). The CDR3 covers 13 residues. V lost 7 bases and J 6 bases, leaving 16 bases between the germline ends. Germline assignment: CDR1 SNHLY and CDR2 FYNNEI. CDR3 bases: TGTGCCAGCACCATGGACATGTCTAGCGAGCAGTACTTC. This encodes CASTMDMSSEQYF.

As concerns this clone: No conserved phenylalanine or tryptophan is present at the end of the CDR3, so a read error is the likely explanation. This chain links TRBV7-2 with TRBJ2-7; TRBD2 aligns across 13 bases. This CDR3 is built from 16 residues. V lost 4 bases and J lost 6; bases outside the gene matches: 9. CDR1 SGHTA and CDR2 FQGNSA come from the germline V gene. This CDR3 reads CASSSLTSGRASEQYL. The CDR3 nucleotides are TGTGCCAGCAGCTCACTTACTAGCGGGAGGGCCTCCGAGCAGTACCTC.

This chain connects TRBV19 to TRBJ1-2; the D is unclear. Between the trimmed V and J ends, which lost 0 bases and 4 bases, there was a span of 15 bases. From germline, CDR1 is LNHDA and CDR2 SQIVND (reference sequence). CDR3 length equals 16 residues. CDR3 nucleotide sequence: TGTGCCAGTAGTATAGACGCAGCGAGGGAGCTCTATGGCTACACCTTC. Translated: CASSIDAARELYGYTF.

The sample holds a few counts of this clone. The gene calls are TRBV13 and TRBJ1-2; no definite D call. Germline CDR1 reads PRHDT; CDR2 reads FYEKMQ (reference sequence). The CDR3 has 13 residues. Trimming stripped 2 bases from V and 6 bases from J, with 10 bases between. In DNA form, the CDR3 reads TGTGCCAGCAGCTTAAGTAACAAGGATGGCTACACCTTC. Translating it yields CASSLSNKDGYTF.

The gene calls are TRBV5-1 and TRBJ1-1; weak D call: TRBD1 (6 bases). Trimming removed 8 bases at V and 0 bases at J, with 17 bases between. CDR1 SGHRS and CDR2 YFSETQ come from the germline V gene. The CDR3 contains 15 residues. DNA for the CDR3: TGCGCCAGTAAACCCGCGGGGGCAGTGAACACTGAAGCTTTCTTT. Translation: CASKPAGAVNTEAFF.

As to this clone: Different DNA sequences within this sample yield the same CDR3. The DNA of the CDR3 is TGCGCCAGCAGCTCAGGACAGGGTCTCTACGAGCAGTACTTC. The encoded protein is CASSSGQGLYEQYF. The chain employs TRBV5-1 and TRBJ2-7; 8 nucleotides match TRBD1. Germline assignment: CDR1 SGHRS and CDR2 YFSETQ. This CDR3 is built from 14 residues. J was trimmed by 3 bases and V by 3 bases; bases with no gene match: 5. The whole variable domain, remainder taken from reference TRBV5-1 and TRBJ2-7, is KAGVTQTPRYLIKTRGQQVTLSCSPISGHRSVSWYQQTPGQGLQFLFEYFSETQRNKGNFPGRFSGRQFSNSRSEMNVSTLELGDSALYLCASSSGQGLYEQYFGPGTRLTVT.

This chain connects TRBV9 to TRBJ2-5; 10 bases are shared with TRBD2. Germline-derived CDR1 and CDR2 are SGDLS and YYNGEE. The CDR3 is 13 residues long. The junction had 2 bases not matched to a gene; V was cut back by 0 bases and J by 9 bases. The CDR3 loop reads CASSVGLAGAQYF. The CDR3, as DNA: TGTGCCAGCAGCGTAGGGCTAGCGGGGGCCCAGTACTTC.

The chain links TRBV4-1 to TRBJ2-3; TRBD2 agrees at 8 bases. With 3 bases clipped from V and 2 bases from J, the junction kept 4 bases outside the gene matches. The CDR3 is 15 amino acids. Germline assignment: CDR1 MGHRA and CDR2 YSYEKL. CDR3 bases: TGCGCCAGCAGCCACTCACTAGCGGACACAGATACGCAGTATTTT. Translation: CASSHSLADTDTQYF.

The V call is TRBV11-3, the J call TRBJ2-2; TRBD2 aligns across 11 bases. CDR1 is SGHNT, CDR2 YENEEA, per germline. This CDR3 is 16 amino acids long. V trimming: 5 bases; J trimming: 7 bases; junction bases outside the gene matches: 9. The CDR3 bases are TGTGCCAGCAGCCTTAGCGGGAGGGCCAGGGGCGGGGAGCTGTTTTTT. It codes for CASSLSGRARGGELFF.

This clone was seen only a few times. This specimen includes other DNA sequences encoding the same CDR3. The CDR3 loop is CASSLGGPSYEQYF. Written as DNA, the CDR3 is TGTGCCAGCAGCTTGGGAGGGCCATCCTACGAGCAGTACTTC. The J gene is TRBJ2-7, the V gene TRBV5-6; a possible D gene is TRBD2 (5 bases). CDR3 length: 14 amino acids. Germline CDR1 and CDR2: SGHDT and YYEEEE. Between the trimmed V and J ends, which lost 0 bases and 1 base, there was a span of 8 bases.

CDR3 bases: TGTGCCATCAGGGACAGTTTGTCCTATGGCTACACCTTC. This encodes CAIRDSLSYGYTF. The chain recombines TRBV10-3 with TRBJ1-2, with TRBD1 as a possible D gene (6 bases). Germline-derived CDR1 and CDR2 are ENHRY and SYGVKD. Trimming removed 6 bases from V and 4 bases from J, with 12 bases in between. There are 13 residues in the CDR3.

This chain connects TRBV5-1 to TRBJ2-7; 10 nucleotides align to TRBD2. The germline V gene encodes CDR1 SGHRS and CDR2 YFSETQ. CDR3 length: 16 amino acids. The J segment lost 2 bases and the V segment lost 3 bases, leaving 8 bases of the junction unmatched. CDR3 amino acids: CASSSRLAGLPYEQYF. CDR3 coding DNA: TGCGCCAGCAGCTCCCGACTAGCGGGCCTTCCCTACGAGCAGTACTTC.

This chain links TRBV4-3 with TRBJ2-5; the D gene could be TRBD1 or TRBD2 (5 bases each). CDR1 is LGHNA, CDR2 YSLEER, per germline. V was clipped by 4 bases and J by 2 bases, with 14 bases between them. The CDR3 totals 15 residues. CDR3 nucleotide sequence: TGCGCCAGCAGCCGGGGTATCGGGGCTCAAGAGACCCAGTACTTC. As protein: CASSRGIGAQETQYF.

The chain uses TRBV7-9 and TRBJ2-5; unclear D gene. The CDR3 covers 13 residues. Between the trimmed V and J ends, which lost 5 bases and 5 bases, there was a span of 12 bases. Germline V gene sequence: CDR1 SEHNR, CDR2 FQNEAQ (reference sequence). In DNA, the CDR3 is TGTGCCAGCAGCCAAAGGATCTTCGAGACCCAGTACTTC. Its translation is CASSQRIFETQYF.

This clone was seen only a few times. The chain links TRBV9 to TRBJ2-1; 11 bases match TRBD2. V shed 0 bases and J 8 bases; nucleotides not matched to a gene: 4. Per germline, CDR1 SGDLS and CDR2 YYNGEE. The CDR3 has 15 amino acids. The CDR3 bases are TGTGCCAGCAGCGTAGAGGGACTAGCGGCCGATGAGCAGTTCTTC. This codes for CASSVEGLAADEQFF.